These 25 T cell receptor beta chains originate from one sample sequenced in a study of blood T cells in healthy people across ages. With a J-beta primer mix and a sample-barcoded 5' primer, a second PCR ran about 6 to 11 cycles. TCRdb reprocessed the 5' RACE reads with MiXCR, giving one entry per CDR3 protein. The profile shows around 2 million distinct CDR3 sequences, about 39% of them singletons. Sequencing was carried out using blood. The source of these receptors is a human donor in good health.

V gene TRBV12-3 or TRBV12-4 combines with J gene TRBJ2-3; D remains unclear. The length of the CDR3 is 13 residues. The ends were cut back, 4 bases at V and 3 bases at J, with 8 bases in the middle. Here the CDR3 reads CASSSMGTDTQYF. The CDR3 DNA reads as TGTGCCAGCAGTTCGATGGGAACAGATACGCAGTATTTT.

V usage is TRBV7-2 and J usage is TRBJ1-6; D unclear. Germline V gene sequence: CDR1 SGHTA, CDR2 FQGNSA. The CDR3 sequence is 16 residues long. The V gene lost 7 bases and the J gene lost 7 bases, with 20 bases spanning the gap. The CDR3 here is CASTSEYPAPNSPLHF. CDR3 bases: TGTGCCAGCACCTCCGAGTATCCGGCACCCAATTCACCCCTCCACTTT.

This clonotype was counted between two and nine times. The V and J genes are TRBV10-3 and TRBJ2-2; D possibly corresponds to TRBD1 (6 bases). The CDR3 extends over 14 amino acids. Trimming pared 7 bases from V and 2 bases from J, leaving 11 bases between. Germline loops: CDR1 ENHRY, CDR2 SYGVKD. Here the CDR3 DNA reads TGTGCCATCAAAGGGACAAGTAACACCGGGGAGCTGTTTTTT. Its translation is CAIKGTSNTGELFF.

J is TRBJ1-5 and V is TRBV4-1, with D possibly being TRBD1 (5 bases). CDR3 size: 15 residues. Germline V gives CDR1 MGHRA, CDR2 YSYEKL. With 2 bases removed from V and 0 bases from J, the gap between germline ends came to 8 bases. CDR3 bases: TGCGCCAGCAGCCAACAGGACAATAGCAATCAGCCCCAGCATTTT. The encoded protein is CASSQQDNSNQPQHF.

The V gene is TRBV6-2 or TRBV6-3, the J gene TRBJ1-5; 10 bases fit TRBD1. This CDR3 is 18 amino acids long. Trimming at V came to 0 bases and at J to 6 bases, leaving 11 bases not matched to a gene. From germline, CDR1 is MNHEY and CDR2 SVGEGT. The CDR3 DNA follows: TGTGCCAGCAGTTACTCGGGGCCGGGACAGGGGTTCACTCAGCCCCAGCATTTT. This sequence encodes CASSYSGPGQGFTQPQHF.

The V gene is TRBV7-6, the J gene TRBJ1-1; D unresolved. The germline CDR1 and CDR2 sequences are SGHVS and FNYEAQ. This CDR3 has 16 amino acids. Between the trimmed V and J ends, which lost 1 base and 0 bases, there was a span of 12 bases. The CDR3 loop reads CASSLEPQTMNTEAFF. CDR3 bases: TGTGCCAGCAGCTTAGAACCGCAGACCATGAACACTGAAGCTTTCTTT. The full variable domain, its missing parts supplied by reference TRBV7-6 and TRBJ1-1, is GAGVSQSPRYKVTKRGQDVALRCDPISGHVSLYWYRQALGQGPEFLTYFNYEAQQDKSGLPNDRFSAERPEGSISTLTIQRTEQRDSAMYRCASSLEPQTMNTEAFFGQGTRLTVV.

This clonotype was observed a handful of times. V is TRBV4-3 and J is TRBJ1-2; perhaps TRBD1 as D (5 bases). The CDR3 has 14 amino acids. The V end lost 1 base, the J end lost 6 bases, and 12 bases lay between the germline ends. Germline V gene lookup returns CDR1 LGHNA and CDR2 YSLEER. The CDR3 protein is CASSQVLGAHGYTF. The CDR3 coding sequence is TGCGCCAGCAGCCAAGTATTAGGGGCACATGGCTACACCTTC.

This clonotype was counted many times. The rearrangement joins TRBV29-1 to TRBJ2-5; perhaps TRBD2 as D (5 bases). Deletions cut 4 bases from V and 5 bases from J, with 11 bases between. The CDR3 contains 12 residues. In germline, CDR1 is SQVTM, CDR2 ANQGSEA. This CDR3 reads CSVGEGVETQYF. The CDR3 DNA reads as TGCAGCGTTGGAGAGGGCGTCGAGACCCAGTACTTC.

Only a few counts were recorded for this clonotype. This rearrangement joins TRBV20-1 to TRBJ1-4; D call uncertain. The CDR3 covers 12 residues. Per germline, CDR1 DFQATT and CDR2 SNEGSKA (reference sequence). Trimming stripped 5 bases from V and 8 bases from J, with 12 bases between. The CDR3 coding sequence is TGCAGTGCTCGAACTACTGTAGAAAAACTGTTTTTT. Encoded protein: CSARTTVEKLFF.

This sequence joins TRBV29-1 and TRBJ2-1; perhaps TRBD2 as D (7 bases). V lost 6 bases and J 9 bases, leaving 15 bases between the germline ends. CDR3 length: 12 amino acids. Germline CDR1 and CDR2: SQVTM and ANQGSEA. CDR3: CSVAAGAGEQFF. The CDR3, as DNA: TGCAGCGTGGCTGCGGGGGCGGGTGAGCAGTTCTTC.

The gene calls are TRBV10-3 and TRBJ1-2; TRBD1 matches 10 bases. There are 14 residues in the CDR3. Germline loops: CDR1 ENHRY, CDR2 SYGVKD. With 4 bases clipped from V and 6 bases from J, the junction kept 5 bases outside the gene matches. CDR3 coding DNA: TGTGCCATCAGTGGCGGGACAGGGGAAAATGGCTACACCTTC. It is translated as CAISGGTGENGYTF.

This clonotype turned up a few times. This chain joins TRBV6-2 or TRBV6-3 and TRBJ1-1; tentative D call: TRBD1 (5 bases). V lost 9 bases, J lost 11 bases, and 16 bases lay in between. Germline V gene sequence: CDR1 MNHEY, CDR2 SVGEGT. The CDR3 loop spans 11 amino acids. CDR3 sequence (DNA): TGTGCCAGTGGACATACGGGAGGCGCTTTCTTT. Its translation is CASGHTGGAFF.

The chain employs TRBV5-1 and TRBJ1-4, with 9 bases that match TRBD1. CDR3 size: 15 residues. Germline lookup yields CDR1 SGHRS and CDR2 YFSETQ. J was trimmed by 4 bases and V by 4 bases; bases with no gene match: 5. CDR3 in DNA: TGCGCCAGCAGCATGCCGGGACAGGGTAATGAAAAACTGTTTTTT. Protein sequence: CASSMPGQGNEKLFF.

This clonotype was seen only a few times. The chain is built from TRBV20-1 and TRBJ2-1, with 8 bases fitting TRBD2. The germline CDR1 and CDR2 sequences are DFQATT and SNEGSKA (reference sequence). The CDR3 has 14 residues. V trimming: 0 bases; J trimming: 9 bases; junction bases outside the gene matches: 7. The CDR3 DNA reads TGCAGTGCTAGAGAAACGGGGGGGCCGGGTGAGCAGTTCTTC. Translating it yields CSARETGGPGEQFF.

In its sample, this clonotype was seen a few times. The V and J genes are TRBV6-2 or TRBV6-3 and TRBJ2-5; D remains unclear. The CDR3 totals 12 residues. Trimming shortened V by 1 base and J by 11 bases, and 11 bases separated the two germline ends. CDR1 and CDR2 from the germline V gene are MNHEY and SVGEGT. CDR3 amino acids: CASSYLPSQQYF. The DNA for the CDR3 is TGTGCCAGCAGTTACTTGCCCTCCCAGCAGTACTTC.

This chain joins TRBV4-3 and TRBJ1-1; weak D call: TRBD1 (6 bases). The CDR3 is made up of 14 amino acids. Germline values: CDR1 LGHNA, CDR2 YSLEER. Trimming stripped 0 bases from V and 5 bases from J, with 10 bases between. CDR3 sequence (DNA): TGCGCCAGCAGCCAAGATTACAGGGAAACTGAAGCTTTCTTT. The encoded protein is CASSQDYRETEAFF.

The CDR3 protein is CASSTRLAGVKYF. CDR3 nucleotides: TGTGCCAGCAGTACCCGACTAGCGGGGGTTAAGTACTTC. This rearrangement joins TRBV28 to TRBJ2-5; the match to TRBD2 covers 12 bases. J lost 12 bases, V lost 5 bases, and 7 bases had no gene match. Per germline, CDR1 MDHEN and CDR2 SYDVKM. The CDR3 extends over 13 amino acids.

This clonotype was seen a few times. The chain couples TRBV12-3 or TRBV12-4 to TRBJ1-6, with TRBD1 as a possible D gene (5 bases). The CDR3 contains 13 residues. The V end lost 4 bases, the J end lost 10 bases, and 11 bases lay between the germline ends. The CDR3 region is CASSSDRNSPLHF. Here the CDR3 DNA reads TGTGCCAGCAGTTCAGACAGAAACTCACCCCTCCACTTT.

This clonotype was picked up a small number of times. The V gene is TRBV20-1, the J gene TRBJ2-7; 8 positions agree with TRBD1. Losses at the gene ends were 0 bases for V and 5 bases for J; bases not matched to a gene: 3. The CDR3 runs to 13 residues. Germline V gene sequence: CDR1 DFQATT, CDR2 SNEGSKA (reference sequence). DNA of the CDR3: TGCAGTGCTAGAGACCCGGACAGGGACGAGCAGTACTTC. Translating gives CSARDPDRDEQYF.

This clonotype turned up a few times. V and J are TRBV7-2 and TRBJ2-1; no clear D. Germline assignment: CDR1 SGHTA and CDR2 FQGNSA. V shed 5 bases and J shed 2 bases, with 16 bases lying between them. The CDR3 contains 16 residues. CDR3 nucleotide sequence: TGTGCCAGCAGCCTCCTCTTTGGGTCTGCCTACAATGAGCAGTTCTTC. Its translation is CASSLLFGSAYNEQFF.

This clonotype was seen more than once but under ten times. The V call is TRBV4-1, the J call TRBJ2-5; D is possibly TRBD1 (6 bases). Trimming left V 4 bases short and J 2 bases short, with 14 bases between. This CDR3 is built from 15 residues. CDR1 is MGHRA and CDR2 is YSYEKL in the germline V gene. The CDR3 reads CASSPRSGVQETQYF. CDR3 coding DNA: TGCGCCAGCAGCCCTCGTTCAGGGGTTCAAGAGACCCAGTACTTC.

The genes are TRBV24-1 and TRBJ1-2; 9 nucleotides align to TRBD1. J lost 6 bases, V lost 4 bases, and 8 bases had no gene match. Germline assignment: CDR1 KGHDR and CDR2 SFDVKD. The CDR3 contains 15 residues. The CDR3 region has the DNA TGTGCCACCAGTGACCGGACAGGGGAGGGTGATGGCTACACCTTC. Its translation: CATSDRTGEGDGYTF.

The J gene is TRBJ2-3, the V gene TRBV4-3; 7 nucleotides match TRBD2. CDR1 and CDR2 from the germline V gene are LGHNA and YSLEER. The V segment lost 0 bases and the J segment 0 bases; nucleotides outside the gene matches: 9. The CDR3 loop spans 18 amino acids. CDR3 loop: CASSQEIQRGLSTDTQYF. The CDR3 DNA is TGCGCCAGCAGCCAAGAAATTCAGCGGGGCCTAAGCACAGATACGCAGTATTTT.

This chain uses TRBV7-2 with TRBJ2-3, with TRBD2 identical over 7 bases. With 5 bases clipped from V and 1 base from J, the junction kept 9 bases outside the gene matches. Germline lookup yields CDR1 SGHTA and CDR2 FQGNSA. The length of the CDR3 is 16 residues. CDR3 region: CASSPNWGGGTDTQYF. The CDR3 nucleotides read TGTGCCAGCAGCCCAAATTGGGGGGGGGGCACAGATACGCAGTATTTT. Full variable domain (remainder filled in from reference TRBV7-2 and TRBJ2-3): GAGVSQSPSNKVTEKGKDVELRCDPISGHTALYWYRQSLGQGLEFLIYFQGNSAPDKSGLPSDRFSAERTGGSVSTLTIQRTQQEDSAVYLCASSPNWGGGTDTQYFGPGTRLTVL.

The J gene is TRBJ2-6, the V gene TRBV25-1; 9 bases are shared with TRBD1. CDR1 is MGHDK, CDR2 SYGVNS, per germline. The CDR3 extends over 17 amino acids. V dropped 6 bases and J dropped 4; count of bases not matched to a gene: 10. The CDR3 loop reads CASRPGQGYGGANVLTF. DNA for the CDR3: TGTGCCAGCAGACCGGGACAGGGCTATGGAGGGGCCAACGTCCTGACTTTC.